These T cell receptor beta chains were read from a single sample in a study of cytomegalovirus exposure and HLA in healthy donors. Assay used: immunoSEQ multiplex PCR; TCRdb lists only in-frame clones, some missing. The sample has roughly 200,000 clones; over 9.5% are singletons. The sample was PBMCs. Receptors were obtained from a man over 45 in good health and CMV-seropositive. The CDR3 runs from the conserved cysteine through the conserved F or W. Fields, in order: V gene, CDR3 length, D gene, J gene, clone size, CDR3 DNA, CDR3 protein. A D gene is named only where the DNA matches it firmly. Part of the rows lack a size; the others show once, few, many or a class for expanded clones.

>TRBV9|14|-|TRBJ1-1|-
TGTGCCAGCAGCGTGGACCCGGGGAAAACTGAAGCTTTCTTT
CASSVDPGKTEAFF
>TRBV30|14|-|TRBJ1-3|-
TGTGCCTGGGGCCGCCGGGGAACTGGAAACACCATATATTTT
CAWGRRGTGNTIYF
>TRBV5-6|15|TRBD1|TRBJ1-1|-
TGTGCCTCCTCAGCAGGGACAGACTTATACACTGAAGCTTTCTTT
CASSAGTDLYTEAFF
>TRBV7-6|15|TRBD1|TRBJ2-5|-
TGTGCCAGCAGCCCCGGGACAGCCAACCGAGAGACCCAGTACTTC
CASSPGTANRETQYF
>TRBV28|13|-|TRBJ2-3|-
TGTGCCACCACAGACAGTCCCACAGATACGCAGTATTTT
CATTDSPTDTQYF
>TRBV2|15|TRBD1|TRBJ2-3|few
TGTGCCAGCAGGGGGGACAGGGGGCCGACAGATACGCAGTATTTT
CASRGDRGPTDTQYF
>TRBV7-7|15|-|TRBJ2-3|few
TGTGCCAGCAGCCCATCGGGAAAGTCCACAGATACGCAGTATTTT
CASSPSGKSTDTQYF
>TRBV6-5|16|TRBD1|TRBJ2-1|-
TGTGCCAGCAGTTACCTGCCGGGACAGGGGGCCTCCAAGCAGTTCTTC
CASSYLPGQGASKQFF
>TRBV6-6|11|-|TRBJ2-3|-
TGTGCCAGCAGTTATCTAGATACGCAGTATTTT
CASSYLDTQYF
>TRBV6-5|11|-|TRBJ2-7|few
TGTGCCAGCACCTTCCTCGGCGGGGTGTACTTC
CASTFLGGVYF
>TRBV19|14|-|TRBJ1-1|-
TGTGCCAGTAGTGCGTCTACTTGGAACACTGAAGCTTTCTTT
CASSASTWNTEAFF
>TRBV4-3|15|-|TRBJ2-5|few
TGCGCCAGCAGCCAAGATCACACCTCGGGAGAGACCCAGTACTTC
CASSQDHTSGETQYF
>TRBV7-2|15|TRBD1|TRBJ1-6|few
TGTGCCAGCAGCTTAGGGACAGGGGTCAATTCACCCCTCCACTTT
CASSLGTGVNSPLHF
>TRBV4-3|15|-|TRBJ1-1|-
TGCGCCAGCAGCCAAGAGAGGGTCTCGGGCACTGAAGCTTTCTTT
CASSQERVSGTEAFF
>TRBV9|16|TRBD1|TRBJ1-6|-
TGTGCCAGCAGCGTAGCTGCGACAGGGGGCAATTCACCCCTCCACTTT
CASSVAATGGNSPLHF
>TRBV2|14|-|TRBJ1-1|-
TGTGCCAGCAGACACCAGGGGTGGGACACTGAAGCTTTCTTT
CASRHQGWDTEAFF
>TRBV5-5|16|TRBD2|TRBJ2-3|-
TGTGCCAGCAGCGCCGGACTAGCGGGGAGCACAGATACGCAGTATTTT
CASSAGLAGSTDTQYF
>TRBV16|18|-|TRBJ1-5|-
TGTGCCAGCAGCCAATCGATCGGGCCGGGGATGGGCAATCAGCCCCAGCATTTC
CASSQSIGPGMGNQPQHF
>TRBV6-1|14|-|TRBJ1-3|few
TGTGCCAGCAGGGAGGTTGGCTCTGGAAACACCATATATTTT
CASREVGSGNTIYF
>TRBV2|12|TRBD1|TRBJ1-1|-
TGTGCCAGCTGGGACAGGTCGGCTGAAGCTTTCTTT
CASWDRSAEAFF
>TRBV11-3|15|TRBD1|TRBJ1-2|-
TGTGCCAGCAGCACTAAAAGAGACAGGGGCTCTGGCTACACCTTC
CASSTKRDRGSGYTF
>TRBV7-2|12|-|TRBJ1-6|-
TGTGCCAGCAGCTTAGGTCTTTCACCCCTCCACTTT
CASSLGLSPLHF
>TRBV27|13|TRBD1|TRBJ1-4|few
TGTGCCAGCAGTGGGACAGGGGGTGAAAAGCTGTTTTTT
CASSGTGGEKLFF
>TRBV4-3|15|-|TRBJ1-4|-
TGCGCCAGCAGCTCGGAGGCAGTACCTAATGAAAAACTGTTTTTT
CASSSEAVPNEKLFF
>TRBV5-1|13|-|TRBJ1-2|-
TGCGCCAGCAGCTTGGACAGGCGAAACGGCTACACCTTC
CASSLDRRNGYTF
>TRBV28|13|-|TRBJ2-1|few
TGTGCCACCCTGGGAGGGGGAAGAAATGAGCAGTTCTTC
CATLGGGRNEQFF
>TRBV30|12|-|TRBJ1-1|-
TGTGCCTGGAGATCAACTATAGGTAAAGCTTTCTTT
CAWRSTIGKAFF
>TRBV30|15|-|TRBJ1-2|-
TGTGCCTGGACCATACCTCGGAGGGATAACTATGGCTACACCTTC
CAWTIPRRDNYGYTF
>TRBV5-1|18|TRBD2|TRBJ2-1|-
TGCGCCAGCAGCTTGGACGGTAGCGGGGGCGCCTCCTACAATGAGCAGTTCTTC
CASSLDGSGGASYNEQFF
>TRBV9|17|TRBD2|TRBJ2-1|few
TGTGCCAGCAGCGTAGGACTAGCGGGGAGCTCCTACAATGAGCAGTTCTTC
CASSVGLAGSSYNEQFF
>TRBV19|16|TRBD1|TRBJ1-1|-
TGTGCCAGTAGTATATGGACAGGAGGGCGGAACACTGAAGCTTTCTTT
CASSIWTGGRNTEAFF
>TRBV2|14|TRBD1|TRBJ2-2|few
TGTGCCAGCAGATCAGGGGGCCGCACCGGGGAGCTGTTTTTT
CASRSGGRTGELFF
>TRBV5-1|15|TRBD2|TRBJ2-3|-
TGCGCCAGCAGTCTAGCGGCGTTAATCACAGATACGCAGTATTTT
CASSLAALITDTQYF
>TRBV10-3|12|-|TRBJ2-3|-
TGTGCCGCAGGACAGATCACAGATACGCAGTATTTT
CAAGQITDTQYF
>TRBV9|12|-|TRBJ2-2|few
TGTGCCAGCAGCCTAATTGTCGGGGAGCTGTTTTTT
CASSLIVGELFF
>TRBV5-1|16|TRBD2|TRBJ2-1|-
TGCGCCAGCAGCTCAAATAGCGGGGGCGTCTACAATGAGCAGTTCTTC
CASSSNSGGVYNEQFF
>TRBV25-1|16|-|TRBJ1-1|-
TGTGCCAGCAGTGAGGATGGGGGCATGAGGTACACTGAAGCTTTCTTT
CASSEDGGMRYTEAFF
>TRBV5-4|16|TRBD1|TRBJ1-1|few
TGTGCCAGCAGGGAAGGGGGACAGGGGATAAACACTGAAGCTTTCTTT
CASREGGQGINTEAFF
>TRBV6-5|15|-|TRBJ2-3|few
TGTGCCAGCAGTTACTCAGGGGGGGCTAGGGATACGCAGTATTTT
CASSYSGGARDTQYF
>TRBV27|11|-|TRBJ2-7|-
TGTGCCAGCGGACAGTATTACGAGCAGTACTTC
CASGQYYEQYF
>TRBV10-3|13|-|TRBJ2-5|-
TGTGCCATCGGGGGGGGCCTGGCGGAGACCCAGTACTTC
CAIGGGLAETQYF
>TRBV4-1|15|-|TRBJ1-1|-
TGCGCCAGCAGCCAAGTCCAAGGGGCCGGGACTGAAGCTTTCTTT
CASSQVQGAGTEAFF
>TRBV7-8|14|TRBD1|TRBJ1-6|-
TGTGCCAGCAGCTCACAGGGGTTTAATTCACCCCTCCACTTT
CASSSQGFNSPLHF
>TRBV21-1|19|-|TRBJ2-1|few
TGTGCCAGCAGCAAAGGTATCGGGCCTAGCGGGGGCCCCGGGGATGAGCAGTTCTTC
CASSKGIGPSGGPGDEQFF
>TRBV18|12|-|TRBJ1-2|-
TGTGCCCCCGGGAAAGGCGTTCATGGCTACAACTTC
CAPGKGVHGYNF
>TRBV29-1|13|TRBD1|TRBJ2-7|few
TGCAGCGTTGAGGGGTCAGGGGGCTACGAGCAGTACTTC
CSVEGSGGYEQYF
>TRBV29-1|12|-|TRBJ1-1|-
TGCAGCGTTCTCGGAGCGAACACTGAAGCTTTCTTT
CSVLGANTEAFF
>TRBV29-1|16|TRBD2|TRBJ2-1|few
TGCAGCGTGGGACTAGCGGGGGGGCACGTCTACAATGAGCAGTTCTTC
CSVGLAGGHVYNEQFF
>TRBV4-1|15|-|TRBJ2-7|-
TGCGCCAGCAGTTTCGACTTAACCGGCTCCTACGAGCAGTACTTC
CASSFDLTGSYEQYF
>TRBV18|14|-|TRBJ1-4|-
TGTGCCAGCTCACAAACTACCCGGGGTGAAAAACTGTTTTTT
CASSQTTRGEKLFF
>TRBV6-6|16|TRBD2|TRBJ2-7|few
TGTGCCAGCAGTTACTCCGGACTAGCGCCAACCTACGAGCAGTACTTC
CASSYSGLAPTYEQYF
>TRBV6-1|18|TRBD2|TRBJ2-3|few
TGTGCCAGCAGTGGGACTGCGAGCGGGGGGGCTCCCACAGATACGCAGTATTTT
CASSGTASGGAPTDTQYF
>TRBV2|13|-|TRBJ2-5|-
TGTGCCAGCAGTGGGCAGGTACAAGAGACCCAGTACTTC
CASSGQVQETQYF
>TRBV6-5|15|-|TRBJ1-6|-
TGTGCCAGCAGTTACCGGGAGTTCTATAATTCACCCCTCCACTTT
CASSYREFYNSPLHF
>TRBV6-6|13|TRBD1|TRBJ1-5|-
TGTGCCAGCAACTTAGACAGGGGGCAGCCCCAGCATTTT
CASNLDRGQPQHF
>TRBV27|13|TRBD2|TRBJ2-7|few
TGTGCCAGCAGCTACGGACTAGCCTACGAGCAGTACTTC
CASSYGLAYEQYF
>TRBV7-2|14|TRBD2|TRBJ2-5|few
TGTGCCAGCAGGAAACGGGGGGGCAAAGAGACCCAGTACTTC
CASRKRGGKETQYF
>TRBV6-1|15|-|TRBJ2-2|-
TGTGCCAGCAAGGGGAACAGGGCTAACACCGGGGAGCTGTTTTTT
CASKGNRANTGELFF
>TRBV11-3|17|-|TRBJ2-6|-
TGTGCCAGCAGCTTGGGCTGGGGGCACTCTGGGGCCAACGTCCTGACTTTC
CASSLGWGHSGANVLTF